Here is one T cell receptor (beta chain) with its context. Its cognate antigen has yet to be identified. No base-level quality is on record; no much larger clone is a single base apart. Blood bank volunteers in Maryland, USA served as the healthy controls. For the sorted-subset TCR libraries, the starting material was roughly 1 million sorted CD4+ or CD8+ T cells. Peripheral blood was subjected to Ficoll-Hypaque density gradient centrifugation to isolate PBMCs, which were then cryopreserved in liquid nitrogen. Paired sorted CD4+ and CD8+ subsets came from healthy controls, HAM/TSP patients and MS patients. As encoded in the germline V gene, CDR1 is SGHTA while CDR2 is FQGNSA. V is trimmed back by 2 bases and J by 5 bases, and the junction contains 2 bases that no gene match accounts for. The CDR3 goes from the cysteine to the phenylalanine over 14 residues. Only CDR3 DNA remains: 42 bases, in frame from the first base.

This record comes from a study of neurological immune-mediated disorders (dated by TCRdb to the late 2010s). About the study as a whole: Peripheral blood TCR-beta repertoires from HTLV-I-associated myelopathy (HAM/TSP) patients, multiple sclerosis patients and healthy controls were compared by UMI-based sequencing. Longitudinal samples, technical triplicates and paired sorted CD4+ and CD8+ T-cell subsets, alongside PBMC samples, were included among the roughly 97 TCR-beta libraries. The cohort was made up of about 65 subjects, consisting of roughly 15 HAM/TSP patients, around 35 multiple sclerosis patients and around 20 healthy controls.

cDNA synthesis used template-switch 5'RACE with a primer carrying a 10-nucleotide random unique molecular identifier tagging each TCR transcript. Every sequencing run covered 15-18 subjects and yielded more than 170 million TCR-beta sequences. The RNeasy kit was used for extraction of total RNA. TCR-beta VDJ regions were amplified with primers for the TCR constant region and the 5'RACE anchor, using the KAPA Real-time Library Amplification kit. A first PCR added sample indexes and Illumina adaptors, after which a second PCR increased the library yield. After purification with Ampure beads, the TCR product of roughly 650 bp was size-selected on a 2% E-gel SizeSelection system. Library quality was checked on a Bioanalyzer, concentration was measured with Qubit, and libraries were quantified with the Kapa Library Quantification kit before pooling. An Illumina HiSeq 2500 was used to sequence the libraries paired-end at 2 x 150 bp. To increase sequence diversity, roughly 24-31% phiX was spiked into each library pool. As for the original processing: The UMI-based MiGEC pipeline processed quality-filtered reads and removed over 75% of raw TCR sequences during error correction. IMGT germline references were used for aligning VDJ genes, and each clonotype was defined as a unique CDR3 amino acid sequence together with its V-J genes. Clonal expansion, Shannon diversity and CDR3 relatedness were evaluated with VDJtools (CalcPairwiseDistances, ClusterSamples), while phylogenetic trees were built in CLCbio workbench. Using coefficient-of-variation modelling across technical triplicates, the study counted a clone as expanded if it had at least 8 unique UMIs. TCRdb reworked the public reads: Q25 trimming with fastp, MiXCR clone assembly, productive beta chains retained. Here each entry gathers all rows of one CDR3 protein and keeps the most common genes and DNA. The V and J calls were determined by TCRdb, not by the authors. The table for this sample lists just over 30,000 distinct CDR3 sequences; about 4.1% of them were counted only once. The ten largest clonotypes hold approximately 23% of the sample.

The research as a whole found: TCR clonal expansion was highest in HAM/TSP patients and lowest in MS patients, with MS patients falling below even healthy controls. No identical CDR3 amino acid sequences were shared among expanded clones across subjects, suggesting private TCR-beta repertoires in all groups.

Rearrangement joined TRBV7-2 to TRBJ2-5; TRBD2 aligns with 10 central bases. This clonotype was sampled from a woman between 40 and 55 years old in good health. The specimen sequenced was CD4+ T cells from blood. The CDR3 amino acid sequence is: CASSLSAGGETQYF. The DNA sequence is TGTGCCAGCAGCTTATCAGCGGGAGGGGAGACCCAGTACTTC.